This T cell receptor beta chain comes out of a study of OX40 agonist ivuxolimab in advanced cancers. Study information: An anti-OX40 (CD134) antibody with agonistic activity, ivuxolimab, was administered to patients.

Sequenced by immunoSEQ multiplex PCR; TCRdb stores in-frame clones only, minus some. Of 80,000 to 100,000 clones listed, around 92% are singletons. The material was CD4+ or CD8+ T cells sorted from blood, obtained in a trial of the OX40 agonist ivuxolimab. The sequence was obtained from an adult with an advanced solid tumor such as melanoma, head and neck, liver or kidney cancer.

CDR3 bases: TGTGCCAGCAGCTTCGGGGGAGGGAGCAATCAGCCCCAGCATTTT. Translated: CASSFGGGSNQPQHF. This chain links TRBV5-4 with TRBJ1-5, with D perhaps TRBD1 (5 bases). Trimming shortened V by 2 bases and J by 1 base, and 10 bases separated the two germline ends. The germline CDR1 and CDR2 sequences are SGHNT and YYREEE (reference sequence). CDR3 length: 15 amino acids.